This T cell receptor beta chain originates from a study of shared T cell receptors in the human thymus. The table came from immunoSEQ multiplex PCR; TCRdb's copy has only in-frame clones and leaves some out. The sample gives a few hundred thousand clones, just under 95% of which show up once; about 0.02% is in the top ten. The V gene end was trimmed by 2 bases and the J gene end by 6 bases; junction bases not matched to a gene: 9. The CDR3 is made up of 16 amino acids. The germline CDR1 and CDR2 sequences are GTSNPN and SVGIG (reference sequence). This chain connects TRBV30 to TRBJ2-1; TRBD1 matches at 11 bases. Sequenced input: thymocytes. The receptor's source is a human donor. CDR3 nucleotide sequence: TGTGCCTGGAGTCCCCTCGGACAGGGGGCCCCCAATGAGCAGTTCTTC. It is translated as CAWSPLGQGAPNEQFF.